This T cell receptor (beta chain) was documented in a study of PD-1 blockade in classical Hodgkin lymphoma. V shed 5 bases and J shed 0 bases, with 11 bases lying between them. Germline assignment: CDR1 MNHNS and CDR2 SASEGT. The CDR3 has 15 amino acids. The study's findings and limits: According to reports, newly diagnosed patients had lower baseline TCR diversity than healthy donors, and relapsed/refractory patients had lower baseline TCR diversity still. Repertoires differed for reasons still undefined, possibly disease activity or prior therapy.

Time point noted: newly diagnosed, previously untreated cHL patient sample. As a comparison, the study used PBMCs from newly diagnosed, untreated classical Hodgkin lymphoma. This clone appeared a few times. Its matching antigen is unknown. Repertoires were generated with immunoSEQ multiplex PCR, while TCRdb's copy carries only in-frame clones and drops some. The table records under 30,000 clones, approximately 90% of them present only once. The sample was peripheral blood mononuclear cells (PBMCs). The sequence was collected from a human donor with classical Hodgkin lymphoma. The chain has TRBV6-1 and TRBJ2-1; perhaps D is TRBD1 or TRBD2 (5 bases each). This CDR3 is CASSRDLSSYNEQFF. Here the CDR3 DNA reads TGTGCCAGCAGTCGGGACCTGAGCTCCTACAATGAGCAGTTCTTC.